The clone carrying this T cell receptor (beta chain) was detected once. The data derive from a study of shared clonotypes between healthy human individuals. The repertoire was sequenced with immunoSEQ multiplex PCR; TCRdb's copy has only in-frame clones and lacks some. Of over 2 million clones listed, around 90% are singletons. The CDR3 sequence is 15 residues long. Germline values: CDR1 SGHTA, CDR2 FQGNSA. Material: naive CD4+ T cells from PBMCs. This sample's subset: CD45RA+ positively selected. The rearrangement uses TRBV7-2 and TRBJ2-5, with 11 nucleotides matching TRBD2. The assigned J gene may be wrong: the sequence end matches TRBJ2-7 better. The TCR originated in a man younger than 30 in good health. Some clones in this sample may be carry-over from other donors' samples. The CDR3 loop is CASSNRGLAGGEQYF. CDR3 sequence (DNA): TGTGCCAGCAGCAACCGAGGGCTAGCGGGGGGCGAGCAGTACTTC.